A selection of T cell receptor beta chains follows, all from one sample in a study of shared clonotypes between healthy human individuals. Clones were sequenced by immunoSEQ multiplex PCR, and TCRdb holds only the in-frame ones, with some missing. The sample carries 500,000 to 650,000 clones, around three quarters recorded once. The specimen was PBMCs. Receptor source: a woman in her thirties or forties in good health. Some clones in this sample may be carry-over from other donors' samples. CDR3s include the opening cysteine and the closing phenylalanine or tryptophan.

TRBV28	TRBJ1-1	CASSLSSTEAFF
TRBV5-1	TRBJ2-2	CASSLGSANTGELFF
TRBV7-3	TRBJ2-1	CASSSGLAGAHEQFF
TRBV9	TRBJ1-2	CASSVAPDRGLFF
TRBV5-6	TRBJ2-7	CASSLGAGVLSYEQYF
TRBV7-9	TRBJ2-7	CASTRRAGGAYEQYF
TRBV30	TRBJ1-5	CAWSRETQPQHF
TRBV5-1	TRBJ2-3	CASSLRGTTDTQYF
TRBV4-1	TRBJ1-2	CASSQDPGGNYGYTF
TRBV27	TRBJ1-4	CASKDRPSTNEKLFF
TRBV19	TRBJ2-2	CASSILTNTGELFF
TRBV27	TRBJ2-7	CASSFIAGEQYF
TRBV2	TRBJ2-5	CASRLEETQYF
TRBV4-3	TRBJ2-7	CASSQDSAGLGSYEQYF
TRBV2	TRBJ1-1	CASSEAEKNTEAFF
TRBV9	TRBJ2-2	CASSVNRGLTNTGELFF
TRBV7-3	TRBJ1-2	CASSVGQASYTF
TRBV4-1	TRBJ2-1	CASSQAEAGKQFF
TRBV5-1	TRBJ1-2	CASSLGVSYGYTF
TRBV2	TRBJ1-5	CASRGGGPQPQHF
TRBV9	TRBJ1-1	CASSVAASPGTEAFF
TRBV5-1	TRBJ2-5	CASSTRASGMGETQYF
TRBV2	TRBJ2-3	CASSGGQGSTDTQYF